The subject of this entry is one T cell receptor beta chain. The antigen remains undetermined. The record originates from a study of graft-versus-host responses after intestinal transplantation. Study outcomes and limitations: Recipient marrow harbored GvH clones, some of which surfaced first in ileum or blood.

Per the germline V gene, CDR1 is SGHTA and CDR2 is FQGTGA. V lost 5 bases and J lost 4; bases outside the gene matches: 21. The CDR3 has 20 amino acids. TCRdb's table, derived via immunoSEQ multiplex PCR, lists solely in-frame clones and lacks some. The table lists around 20,000 clones, around 79% of them singletons, with about 2.1% in the top ten. Sequencing was performed on PBMCs, taken 14 days after transplant. This chain connects TRBV7-3 to TRBJ1-5, with TRBD1 matching over 9 bases. The source of this sequence is a human patient who received an intestinal transplant, so some T cells may come from the graft donor. In nucleotides, the CDR3 is TGTGCCAGCAGCCCGCTGACGGGACAGGGAAGTAAAAGGTCTAATCAGCCCCAGCATTTT. It yields the protein CASSPLTGQGSKRSNQPQHF.